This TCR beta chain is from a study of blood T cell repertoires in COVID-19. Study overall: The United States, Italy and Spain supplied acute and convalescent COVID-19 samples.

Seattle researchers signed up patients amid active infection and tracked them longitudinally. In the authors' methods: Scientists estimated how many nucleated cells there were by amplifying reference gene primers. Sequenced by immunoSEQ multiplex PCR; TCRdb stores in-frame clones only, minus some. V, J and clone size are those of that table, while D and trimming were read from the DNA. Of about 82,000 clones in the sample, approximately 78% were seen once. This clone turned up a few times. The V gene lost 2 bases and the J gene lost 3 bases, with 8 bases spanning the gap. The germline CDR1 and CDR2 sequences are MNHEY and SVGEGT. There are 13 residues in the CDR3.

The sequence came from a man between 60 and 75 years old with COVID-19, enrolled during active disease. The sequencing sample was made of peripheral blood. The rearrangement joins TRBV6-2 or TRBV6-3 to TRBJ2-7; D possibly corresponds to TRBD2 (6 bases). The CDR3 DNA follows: TGTGCCAGCAGTTACAGGGAGGTCTACGAGCAGTACTTC. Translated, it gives CASSYREVYEQYF.